Presented here are 24 T cell receptor beta chains from one specimen sequenced in a study of CD8 T cells in ankylosing spondylitis. TCRdb called the 5' RACE reads again in MiXCR, with one record for every CDR3 protein. The sample comprises about 220,000 distinct CDR3 sequences, more than 9% of which are singletons, and approximately 20% rests with the top ten. Sequenced: blood, either unsorted or a sorted T cell fraction (not recorded which). The receptor source for this set is a male donor with ankylosing spondylitis or in good health (not recorded which).

This clonotype was seen many times. The J gene is TRBJ1-1, the V gene TRBV5-1, with D unclear. Germline V lookup: CDR1 SGHRS, CDR2 YFSETQ. Trimming took 2 bases from V and 1 from J, leaving 9 bases between them. The length of the CDR3 is 14 residues. CDR3 DNA sequence: TGCGCCAGCAGCTTACTTCCAGAGAACACTGAAGCTTTCTTT. Its translation is CASSLLPENTEAFF.

This clonotype appeared many times. This chain joins TRBV29-1 and TRBJ2-1; 11 bases line up with TRBD2. CDR3 length equals 17 residues. The germline gives CDR1 SQVTM, CDR2 ANQGSEA. J gave up 6 bases and V 3 bases, and 13 bases lay outside the gene matches. This CDR3 reads CSVDPELAGVLRNEQFF. CDR3 DNA sequence: TGCAGCGTTGACCCTGAACTAGCGGGGGTATTACGCAATGAGCAGTTCTTC.

This clonotype showed up many times. The chain is built from TRBV5-1 and TRBJ2-5; the D is unclear. The CDR3 is made up of 13 amino acids. Germline V CDR1 and CDR2: SGHRS, YFSETQ. V was trimmed by 2 bases and J by 5 bases, leaving 10 bases between them. CDR3 DNA sequence: TGCGCCAGCAGCTTTAGAGGAATGGAGACCCAGTACTTC. Translating it yields CASSFRGMETQYF.

This clonotype showed up just a few times. This rearrangement joins TRBV20-1 to TRBJ2-5; D unresolved. Per germline, CDR1 DFQATT and CDR2 SNEGSKA (reference sequence). V shed 0 bases and J shed 1 base, with 9 bases lying between them. The CDR3 length is 14 residues. Here the CDR3 reads CSAREWASQETQYF. CDR3 nucleotides: TGCAGTGCTAGAGAGTGGGCCAGCCAAGAGACCCAGTACTTC.

The gene calls are TRBV6-1 and TRBJ2-7; 7 bases agree with TRBD1. The ends lost 10 bases at V and 3 bases at J; junction bases unmatched: 15. The CDR3 runs to 15 residues. Per germline, CDR1 MNHNS and CDR2 SASEGT. The CDR3 is CATKDPTGFFYEQYF. The CDR3 region has the DNA TGTGCCACCAAAGACCCGACAGGGTTTTTCTACGAGCAGTACTTC.

This chain joins TRBV28 and TRBJ2-5, with D possibly matching TRBD1 (6 bases). Germline assignment: CDR1 MDHEN and CDR2 SYDVKM. V dropped 6 bases and J dropped 3 bases, with 14 bases sitting between them. The CDR3 has 14 residues. For the CDR3, the DNA is TGTGCCAGCAGATCCAACAGGGCAGAAGAGACCCAGTACTTC. It translates to CASRSNRAEETQYF.

This clonotype was observed many times. The chain uses TRBV30 and TRBJ2-5; D may be TRBD1 (5 bases). The V end lost 2 bases, the J end lost 5 bases, and 24 bases lay between the germline ends. Per germline, CDR1 GTSNPN and CDR2 SVGIG (reference sequence). The CDR3 extends over 17 amino acids. CDR3 DNA sequence: TGTGCCTGGAGTTTAATTCTCACAGGCGCCCTAGGGGAGACCCAGTACTTC. It yields the protein CAWSLILTGALGETQYF.

This clonotype has ten or more counts. The chain couples TRBV6-1 to TRBJ2-1; tentative D call: TRBD1 (7 bases). With 7 bases removed from V and 7 bases from J, the gap between germline ends came to 14 bases. This CDR3 is built from 13 residues. Germline CDR1 and CDR2: MNHNS and SASEGT. CDR3 sequence: CASTEEGANEQFF. CDR3 nucleotide sequence: TGTGCCAGCACCGAGGAGGGGGCAAATGAGCAGTTCTTC.

As for this clonotype: This could be a read error, since a much larger clone is one nucleotide away. Here the CDR3 omits its conserved ending phenylalanine or tryptophan, so a read error is the likely source. V gene TRBV9 combines with J gene TRBJ2-3; D not certain. CDR1 and CDR2 (germline): SGDLS, YYNGEE. Trimming stripped 0 bases from V and 0 bases from J, with 8 bases between. This CDR3 spans 15 amino acids. The CDR3 spells CASSVATPSTDTQYS. CDR3 DNA: TGTGCCAGCAGCGTAGCAACGCCTAGCACAGATACGCAGTATTCT.

This clonotype was counted at least ten times. The V gene is TRBV5-1, the J gene TRBJ2-3; TRBD1 matches 8 bases. CDR3 size: 17 residues. Germline V gives CDR1 SGHRS, CDR2 YFSETQ. Trimming took 4 bases from V and 2 from J; bases not matched to a gene: 12. This CDR3 reads CASSPRQGSTVTDTQYF. In DNA form, the CDR3 reads TGCGCCAGCAGCCCCCGACAGGGGTCGACGGTCACAGATACGCAGTATTTT.

This clonotype has ten or more counts. This rearrangement joins TRBV11-2 to TRBJ2-3, with unresolved D. Germline-derived CDR1 and CDR2 are SGHAT and FQNNGV. Trimming removed 5 bases at V and 6 bases at J, with 15 bases between. This CDR3 has 14 residues. The CDR3 region has the DNA TGTGCCAGCAGCGCAGACGCAAGTTACGATACGCAGTATTTT. Translated: CASSADASYDTQYF.

This clonotype was counted between two and nine times. The gene calls are TRBV5-1 and TRBJ2-3; 12 nucleotides line up with TRBD1. The germline V gene encodes CDR1 SGHRS and CDR2 YFSETQ. This CDR3 comprises 16 residues. V was clipped by 0 bases and J by 4 bases; unmatched bases: 3. This chain's CDR3 is CASSLEGQGAADTQYF. CDR3 nucleotide sequence: TGCGCCAGCAGCTTGGAGGGACAGGGGGCCGCAGATACGCAGTATTTT.

This clonotype was recorded at least ten times. This sequence joins TRBV11-1 and TRBJ2-7; D may match TRBD1 or TRBD2 (6 bases each). Germline V gives CDR1 SGHAT, CDR2 FQDESV (reference sequence). The CDR3 has 18 residues. The V end was cut by 0 bases, the J end by 2 bases, with 20 bases between. The CDR3 region is CASSLAEWGAKLPYEQYF. The CDR3 DNA follows: TGTGCCAGCAGCTTAGCAGAGTGGGGGGCGAAACTTCCCTACGAGCAGTACTTC.

The chain recombines TRBV6-6 with TRBJ1-1; 8 bases fit TRBD1. The CDR3 loop spans 13 amino acids. Germline CDR1 is MNHNY and CDR2 is SVGAGI (reference sequence). After removal of 9 bases from V and 1 base from J, the junction contained 4 bases not matched to a gene. This chain's CDR3 is CASGQGANTEAFF. The CDR3, as DNA: TGTGCCAGTGGACAGGGAGCGAACACTGAAGCTTTCTTT.

The chain joins TRBV7-8 to TRBJ2-5, with TRBD1 as a possible D gene (7 bases). V lost 1 base to trimming and J lost 4 bases, with 16 bases between them. CDR1 and CDR2 from the germline V gene are SGHVS and FQNEAQ. This CDR3 region has 16 residues. The DNA for the CDR3 is TGTGCCAGCAGCTTAGATCAGGGGGGATCGGGAGAGACCCAGTACTTC. Encoded protein: CASSLDQGGSGETQYF.

This clonotype was seen repeatedly, ten times or more. The rearrangement uses TRBV6-5 and TRBJ2-5; D is possibly TRBD1 (5 bases). CDR1 MNHEY and CDR2 SVGAGI come from the germline V gene. This CDR3 contains 14 residues. V was shortened by 6 bases and J by 2 bases, with 13 bases between the two germline ends. CDR3 loop: CASRLRGVQETQYF. CDR3 coding DNA: TGTGCCAGCAGGTTAAGGGGTGTGCAAGAGACCCAGTACTTC.

The chain couples TRBV21-1 to TRBJ1-2. TRBV21-1 is a known pseudogene. This CDR3 is built from 13 residues. CDR3 sequence (DNA): TGTGCCAGCAGCAAGCCAAGTTGCTATGGCTACACCTTC. Translated, it gives CASSKPSCYGYTF.

Ten or more counts support this clonotype. The chain has TRBV10-3 and TRBJ2-1, with 8 nucleotides matching TRBD1. CDR3 length equals 18 residues. J lost 9 bases, V lost 0 bases, and 16 bases had no gene match. The germline V gene encodes CDR1 ENHRY and CDR2 SYGVKD. CDR3 sequence reads: CAISESRGGDRGRGEQFF. The CDR3 region has the DNA TGTGCCATCAGTGAGTCAAGAGGAGGTGACAGGGGTCGGGGTGAGCAGTTCTTC.

As concerns this clonotype: This may be a read error, as it is one base from a much larger clone. This chain joins TRBV29-1 and TRBJ2-2; D may be TRBD2 (6 bases). CDR1 and CDR2 (germline): SQVTM, ANQGSEA. The CDR3 is 11 amino acids. The CDR3 region has the DNA TGCAGCGTTGAAGTTGGCGGGGAGCCGTTTTTT. Its translation: CSVEVGGEPFF.

This clonotype was picked up many times. The chain links TRBV7-6 to TRBJ2-1; 7 nucleotides match TRBD1. The germline gives CDR1 SGHVS, CDR2 FNYEAQ. Trimming took 4 bases from V and 1 from J; bases not matched to a gene: 10. The CDR3 totals 17 residues. CDR3 bases: TGTGCCAGCAGCTCCAGTCCAAGGACAGGTTCCTACAATGAGCAGTTCTTC. Translating it yields CASSSSPRTGSYNEQFF.

The V call is TRBV5-6, the J call TRBJ2-7, with unresolved D. From germline, CDR1 is SGHDT and CDR2 YYEEEE. This CDR3 comprises 16 residues. V was pared by 1 base and J by 0 bases, with 14 bases between. The CDR3 sequence is CASSLSGIRRSYEQYF. In DNA form, the CDR3 reads TGTGCCAGCAGCTTGTCGGGCATCCGACGCTCCTACGAGCAGTACTTC.

A word on this clonotype: A read error may be the cause here, since a much bigger clone is one base away. This CDR3 is missing its conserved last phenylalanine or tryptophan, likely due to a read error. The chain employs TRBV7-9 and TRBJ2-7; TRBD1 matches 9 bases. CDR3 size: 16 residues. The trim removed 5 bases at V and 1 base at J, leaving 9 bases unmatched. In germline, CDR1 is SEHNR, CDR2 FQNEAQ (reference sequence). The CDR3 reads CASSPALGQGSYEQYL. The CDR3 nucleotides read TGTGCCAGCAGCCCCGCCTTAGGACAGGGGTCCTACGAGCAGTACCTC.

This clonotype was counted ten times or more. The CDR3 nucleotides read TGCAGTGCTAGTGTAGCGGGACAAAAAGAGACCCAGTACTTC. Its translation is CSASVAGQKETQYF. This chain uses TRBV20-1 with TRBJ2-5; TRBD2 aligns across 8 bases. J was trimmed by 3 bases and V by 3 bases; bases with no gene match: 6. CDR3 length equals 14 residues. CDR1 DFQATT and CDR2 SNEGSKA come from the germline V gene (reference sequence).

This clonotype was picked up many times. V usage is TRBV5-1 and J usage is TRBJ1-3; D is uncertain. The CDR3 length is 15 residues. Trimming removed 4 bases from V and 0 bases from J, with 11 bases in between. Germline-derived CDR1 and CDR2 are SGHRS and YFSETQ. The CDR3 region is CASSASGSSGNTIYF. The CDR3, as DNA: TGCGCCAGCAGCGCATCGGGGAGCTCTGGAAACACCATATATTTT.